Following are 24 T cell receptor beta chains from one sample sequenced in a study of CD4 T cells in relation to SARS-CoV-2 and coronaviruses. Sequencing used immunoSEQ multiplex PCR; TCRdb keeps in-frame clones, though not all of them. The sample lists around 35,000 clones; more than 65% were seen once. Their antigen targets remain unknown. The sample consisted of naive CD4+ T cells from PBMCs, cultured in vitro. As to subset: naive CD4+ T cells isolated by negative enrichment. The receptor source for this set is an adult with COVID-19.

The chain has TRBV15 and TRBJ2-1; 14 bases fit TRBD2. The germline gives CDR1 LNHNV, CDR2 YYDKDF (reference sequence). V lost 3 bases and J lost 6; bases outside the gene matches: 7. The CDR3 spans 17 residues. CDR3 region: CATSRLRTSGRRNEQFF. The CDR3 region has the DNA TGTGCCACCAGCAGGTTAAGGACTAGCGGGAGGCGCAATGAGCAGTTCTTC.

The CDR3: CASSQDKGVAGGNEQFF. The DNA for the CDR3 is TGTGCCAGCAGCCAAGATAAGGGGGTAGCGGGAGGCAATGAGCAGTTCTTC. This chain joins TRBV14 and TRBJ2-1; 10 bases match TRBD2. J lost 6 bases, V lost 0 bases, and 8 bases had no gene match. This CDR3 is 17 amino acids long. CDR1 and CDR2 from the germline V gene are SGHDN and FVKESK.

The chain couples TRBV12-5 to TRBJ2-3; D is unclear. V was shortened by 7 bases and J by 6 bases, with 11 bases between the two germline ends. Germline CDR1 and CDR2: LGHNT and FRNRAP. CDR3 length: 12 residues. CDR3 loop: CASAIVGDTQYF. For the CDR3, the DNA is TGTGCTAGTGCTATTGTGGGGGATACGCAGTATTTT.

The genes are TRBV18 and TRBJ2-5; D is unresolved. CDR1 is KGHSH and CDR2 is LQKENI in the germline V gene. CDR3 length: 13 amino acids. V dropped 3 bases and J dropped 2 bases, with 7 bases sitting between them. The CDR3 spells CASSPAGQETQYF. The CDR3 DNA is TGTGCCAGCTCACCGGCAGGTCAAGAGACCCAGTACTTC.

The rearrangement uses TRBV2 and TRBJ2-7; TRBD1 matches 12 bases. The germline V gene has CDR1 SNHLY and CDR2 FYNNEI. The trim removed 6 bases at V and 6 bases at J, leaving 3 bases unmatched. The CDR3 is 13 amino acids. DNA for the CDR3: TGTGCCAGCAGCGGGACAGGGGGCGGCGAGCAGTACTTC. Translation: CASSGTGGGEQYF.

The chain joins TRBV13 to TRBJ2-5; weak D call: TRBD1 (5 bases). Trimming cost V 1 base and J 3 bases, with 12 bases left between them. Per germline, CDR1 PRHDT and CDR2 FYEKMQ (reference sequence). CDR3 size: 15 residues. The DNA of the CDR3 is TGTGCCAGCAGCTTAGCTTTCATGACAGAAGAGACCCAGTACTTC. Residues: CASSLAFMTEETQYF.

This clone was picked up a small number of times. This chain links TRBV2 with TRBJ2-7, with 7 nucleotides matching TRBD2. CDR3 length: 13 amino acids. Per the germline V gene, CDR1 is SNHLY and CDR2 is FYNNEI. J was trimmed by 12 bases and V by 6 bases; bases with no gene match: 14. Here the CDR3 reads CASSHAGDRVVYF. For the CDR3, the DNA is TGTGCCAGCAGCCACGCGGGAGATCGTGTTGTGTACTTC.

The rearrangement links TRBV2 to TRBJ2-6; no clear D gene. Germline-derived CDR1 and CDR2 are SNHLY and FYNNEI. The CDR3 runs 15 residues. Trimming took 7 bases from V and 1 from J, leaving 11 bases between them. Here the CDR3 reads CASISESSGANVLTF. DNA of the CDR3: TGTGCCAGCATTTCGGAGTCGTCTGGGGCCAACGTCCTGACTTTC.

The rearrangement uses TRBV9 and TRBJ2-3; TRBD2 aligns across 7 bases. CDR3 length: 15 amino acids. The V gene's germline CDR1 is SGDLS and CDR2 YYNGEE. V lost 2 bases to trimming and J lost 4 bases; unmatched junction nucleotides: 7. The CDR3 nucleotides are TGTGCCAGCAGCGTGTCGTGGGAGGGCGCAGATACGCAGTATTTT. It specifies CASSVSWEGADTQYF.

The V call is TRBV14, the J call TRBJ2-3; no clear D. The V and J ends lost 6 bases and 6 bases respectively, with 19 bases between them. The CDR3 consists of 15 residues. The V gene's germline CDR1 is SGHDN and CDR2 FVKESK. The CDR3, as DNA: TGTGCCAGCAGGCGAACTTGGGTGCGTTCGGATACGCAGTATTTT. Amino acids: CASRRTWVRSDTQYF.

With regard to this clone: Other DNA sequences in this sample translate to the same CDR3. The rearrangement links TRBV28 to TRBJ2-7; 12 bases agree with TRBD2. Germline V gene sequence: CDR1 MDHEN, CDR2 SYDVKM. J was trimmed by 7 bases and V by 3 bases; bases with no gene match: 4. The CDR3 runs to 14 residues. CDR3: CASSFLGLAGEQYF. As DNA, the CDR3 is TGTGCCAGCAGTTTCTTAGGACTAGCGGGGGAGCAGTACTTC.

This clone was seen a few times. V is TRBV3-1 (or the pseudogene TRBV3-2) and J is TRBJ2-2, with D tentatively TRBD1 (5 bases). Germline CDR1 and CDR2: LGHDT and YNNKEL (reference sequence). V was pared by 4 bases and J by 6 bases, with 6 bases between. The CDR3 covers 12 residues. DNA of the CDR3: TGTGCCAGCAGCCGGACACCCGGGGAGCTGTTTTTT. Residues: CASSRTPGELFF.

The V call is TRBV2, the J call TRBJ2-3; D might be TRBD2 (5 bases). Trimming left V 6 bases short and J 2 bases short, with 15 bases between. Looked up from germline, CDR1 is SNHLY and CDR2 is FYNNEI. There are 15 residues in the CDR3. The CDR3 DNA is TGTGCCAGCAGGATAGGTGGGAGTTCCACAGATACGCAGTATTTT. This gives the protein CASRIGGSSTDTQYF.

This clone was detected only once. J is TRBJ2-3 and V is TRBV20-1; tentative D call: TRBD1 (5 bases). The V gene lost 6 bases and the J gene lost 3 bases, with 7 bases spanning the gap. The CDR3 runs to 11 residues. Germline V gene lookup returns CDR1 DFQATT and CDR2 SNEGSKA (reference sequence). The CDR3 loop is CSAGDTDTQYF. The CDR3 DNA reads as TGCAGTGCAGGGGATACAGATACGCAGTATTTT.

The table lists this clone with a few counts. The V call is TRBV30, the J call TRBJ2-7; 9 positions agree with TRBD1. The CDR3 runs to 13 residues. With 2 bases clipped from V and 4 bases from J, the junction kept 3 bases outside the gene matches. CDR1 and CDR2 from the germline V gene are GTSNPN and SVGIG (reference sequence). CDR3 nucleotides: TGTGCCTGGAGTACAGGGGGCAGGTACGAGCAGTACTTC. This gives the protein CAWSTGGRYEQYF.

The chain links TRBV10-1 to TRBJ2-3; 9 nucleotides match TRBD1. From germline, CDR1 is WNHNN and CDR2 SYGVQD (reference sequence). CDR3 length: 14 residues. The V segment lost 3 bases and the J segment 3 bases; nucleotides outside the gene matches: 1. The CDR3 is CASSDDRGTDTQYF. The CDR3, as DNA: TGCGCCAGCAGTGACGACAGGGGGACAGATACGCAGTATTTT.

In DNA form, the CDR3 reads TGTGCCAGCTCACCAAACAGGGAGAACACTGAAGCTTTCTTT. Translated, it gives CASSPNRENTEAFF. V usage is TRBV18 and J usage is TRBJ1-1; perhaps TRBD1 as D (6 bases). The V end lost 2 bases, the J end lost 1 base, and 8 bases lay between the germline ends. This CDR3 is built from 14 residues. The germline V gene encodes CDR1 KGHSH and CDR2 LQKENI.

This CDR3 is CASRLENEQFF. CDR3 nucleotide sequence: TGTGCCAGCAGACTCGAAAATGAGCAGTTCTTC. The genes are TRBV4-2 and TRBJ2-1; no reliable D call. Looked up from germline, CDR1 is LGHNA and CDR2 is YNFKEQ. Trimming stripped 6 bases from V and 7 bases from J, with 7 bases between. The CDR3 is 11 residues long.

This clone was seen a handful of times. This chain joins TRBV11-2 and TRBJ2-6; the match to TRBD1 covers 9 bases. Germline trimming cut 5 bases from V and 4 bases from J; bases unmatched to any gene: 9. The CDR3 spans 17 residues. Per the germline V gene, CDR1 is SGHAT and CDR2 is FQNNGV. CDR3 coding DNA: TGTGCCAGCAGCCCAGGGACAGGGAGACCCGGGGCCAACGTCCTGACTTTC. Encoded protein: CASSPGTGRPGANVLTF.

The chain recombines TRBV28 with TRBJ1-2; D is undetermined. Germline CDR1 is MDHEN and CDR2 is SYDVKM. CDR3 length: 11 residues. V was clipped by 4 bases and J by 8 bases, with 8 bases between them. CDR3 in amino acids: CASSSDEGYTF. As DNA, the CDR3 is TGTGCCAGCAGTTCGGACGAGGGCTACACCTTC.

This clone was observed a single time. The rearrangement uses TRBV30 and TRBJ2-4; D possibly corresponds to TRBD1 (5 bases). V lost 1 base and J 1 base, leaving 17 bases between the germline ends. The CDR3 length is 17 residues. Germline values: CDR1 GTSNPN, CDR2 SVGIG (reference sequence). The CDR3 DNA follows: TGTGCCTGGAGTGCCCCACGGCCAGGGTTGGCCAAAAACATTCAGTACTTC. It translates to CAWSAPRPGLAKNIQYF. Combining the CDR3 with reference TRBV30 and TRBJ2-4 gives the whole variable domain SQTIHQWPATLVQPVGSPLSLECTVEGTSNPNLYWYRQAAGRGLQLLFYSVGIGQISSEVPQNLSASRPQDRQFILSSKKLLLSDSGFYLCAWSAPRPGLAKNIQYFGAGTRLSVL.

J is TRBJ1-1 and V is TRBV5-6, with 10 positions matching TRBD1. The germline gives CDR1 SGHDT, CDR2 YYEEEE. V lost 2 bases and J lost 3; bases outside the gene matches: 13. This CDR3 has 18 amino acids. CDR3 sequence (DNA): TGTGCCAGCAGCTTACGACTGACAGGGGGCCCCCTCTACACTGAAGCTTTCTTT. It is translated as CASSLRLTGGPLYTEAFF.

The rearrangement uses TRBV6-5 and TRBJ2-3; D remains ambiguous. The CDR3 spans 13 residues. Between the trimmed V and J ends, which lost 5 bases and 0 bases, there was a span of 6 bases. The germline CDR1 and CDR2 sequences are MNHEY and SVGAGI. CDR3 nucleotide sequence: TGTGCCAGCAGTACCGACAGCACAGATACGCAGTATTTT. Protein sequence: CASSTDSTDTQYF.

This sequence joins TRBV11-2 and TRBJ1-2; a weak D match, TRBD1 (5 bases). This CDR3 is 15 amino acids long. From germline, CDR1 is SGHAT and CDR2 FQNNGV. V gave up 6 bases and J gave up 2 bases, with 16 bases separating them. DNA for the CDR3: TGTGCCAGCAGAATCCCGGGACCGAAGAACTATGGCTACACCTTC. Its protein is CASRIPGPKNYGYTF.